This T cell receptor (beta chain) appears in the sequencing data of a study of blood T cells in healthy people across ages. About the study: T cells yielded about one barcoded beta molecule per two cells through template switching.

Unmatched junction bases numbered 8, after V lost 6 bases and J lost 9 bases. Germline V gene sequence: CDR1 WSHSY, CDR2 SAAADI. CDR3 size: 14 residues. For the second PCR, which ran for 7 to 11 cycles, a sample-barcoded 5' primer and a J-beta primer mix were used. One entry per CDR3 protein results from TCRdb running MiXCR on the 5' RACE reads. The table includes approximately 960,000 distinct CDR3 sequences, 25% to 30% detected once. The same sample was also used in a study of T cells of mothers and their children. Per that paper: A few healthy Caucasian mothers, along with their six children, served as the donors.

V is TRBV10-2 and J is TRBJ2-1; 10 bases are a match to TRBD2. The clonotype comes from a woman in her thirties or forties in good health. The specimen sequenced was blood. CDR3 sequence (DNA): TGCGCCAGCAGAGAGCGGGAGGGCAGGAGTGAGCAGTTCTTC. Its translation: CASREREGRSEQFF.